One and the same sample provided the 24 T cell receptor beta chains below, sequenced in a study of STAT5B mutations in CD4+ large granular lymphocyte leukemia. Using immunoSEQ multiplex PCR, the repertoire was profiled, and TCRdb retains in-frame clones only, with some absent. In the table there are about 30,000 clones, 65% to 80% of which are singletons. Sequenced input: CD4+ T cells from blood buffy coats. These receptors came from a human donor in good health.

The chain employs TRBV7-2 and TRBJ2-2; 7 positions agree with TRBD1. The germline V gene encodes CDR1 SGHTA and CDR2 FQGNSA. The length of the CDR3 is 16 residues. V lost 5 bases to trimming and J lost 7 bases; unmatched junction nucleotides: 13. The CDR3 region is CASSPGTAGALGELFF. The CDR3 DNA sequence: TGTGCCAGCAGCCCGGGGACAGCCGGGGCCCTCGGGGAGCTGTTTTTT.

This clone was picked up one time. The rearrangement joins TRBV18 to TRBJ2-3; 7 nucleotides align to TRBD2. CDR1 KGHSH and CDR2 LQKENI come from the germline V gene. The J segment lost 4 bases and the V segment lost 2 bases, leaving 3 bases of the junction unmatched. CDR3 size: 14 residues. CDR3 sequence reads: CASSPVAGADTQYF. Written as DNA, the CDR3 is TGTGCCAGCTCACCAGTTGCGGGGGCAGATACGCAGTATTTT.

This clone showed up just a few times. This chain joins TRBV6-1 and TRBJ1-1; D might be TRBD1 (6 bases). CDR1 is MNHNS, CDR2 SASEGT, per germline. This CDR3 has 12 amino acids. Trimming removed 6 bases at V and 6 bases at J, with 11 bases between. CDR3 coding DNA: TGTGCCAGCAGCAGGGGTAGCGCTGAAGCTTTCTTT. Protein: CASSRGSAEAFF.

This chain uses TRBV19 with TRBJ2-7; TRBD1 aligns across 8 bases. The CDR3 has 14 amino acids. Trimming cost V 7 bases and J 2 bases; bases outside gene matches: 7. Germline V gene sequence: CDR1 LNHDA, CDR2 SQIVND (reference sequence). In DNA form, the CDR3 reads TGTGCCAGTACCCCGGGACAGGTTGCCTACGAGCAGTACTTC. Its protein product is CASTPGQVAYEQYF.

V gene TRBV7-3 combines with J gene TRBJ2-3; weak D call: TRBD2 (7 bases). The V end lost 0 bases, the J end lost 10 bases, and 8 bases lay between the germline ends. The CDR3 totals 12 residues. CDR1 and CDR2 (germline): SGHTA, FQGTGA. CDR3 region: CASSLTGGPQYF. The CDR3 DNA sequence: TGTGCCAGCAGCTTAACGGGGGGGCCGCAGTATTTT.

This clone has only one observation. The V call is TRBV7-3, the J call TRBJ2-1; D remains ambiguous. Trimming removed 1 base at V and 4 bases at J, with 5 bases between. Germline-derived CDR1 and CDR2 are SGHTA and FQGTGA. The CDR3 contains 13 residues. The CDR3: CASSLSGYNEQFF. For the CDR3, the DNA is TGTGCCAGCAGCTTAAGCGGATACAATGAGCAGTTCTTC.

The rearrangement joins TRBV7-2 to TRBJ2-1; 8 bases agree with TRBD2. Germline-derived CDR1 and CDR2 are SGHTA and FQGNSA. CDR3 size: 16 residues. With 0 bases clipped from V and 0 bases from J, the junction kept 1 base outside the gene matches. CDR3 in amino acids: CASSLASGSSYNEQFF. DNA of the CDR3: TGTGCCAGCAGCTTAGCGAGCGGGAGCTCCTACAATGAGCAGTTCTTC.

The chain has TRBV5-1 and TRBJ2-5; tentatively, D is TRBD1 or TRBD2 (6 bases each). CDR3 size: 14 residues. Germline V CDR1 and CDR2: SGHRS, YFSETQ. V lost 5 bases and J 2 bases, leaving 13 bases between the germline ends. CDR3 region: CASSVGGTQETQYF. Written as DNA, the CDR3 is TGCGCCAGCAGTGTCGGCGGGACACAAGAGACCCAGTACTTC.

This chain links TRBV7-6 with TRBJ2-5; 8 nucleotides match TRBD2. Per the germline V gene, CDR1 is SGHVS and CDR2 is FNYEAQ. The CDR3 covers 16 residues. V shed 4 bases, J shed 5 bases, and the junction held 12 bases outside the gene matches. CDR3 nucleotide sequence: TGTGCCAGCAGCTCCCACTCCGGGACTAGATACGAGACCCAGTACTTC. This codes for CASSSHSGTRYETQYF.

This chain links TRBV29-1 with TRBJ2-2, with TRBD2 matching 11 bases. The CDR3 totals 16 residues. With V trimmed by 7 bases and J by 1 base, 8 bases remained unmatched. Germline lookup yields CDR1 SQVTM and CDR2 ANQGSEA. This CDR3 reads CSAQSSGGRNTGELFF. CDR3 coding DNA: TGCAGCGCTCAGTCTAGCGGGGGGCGGAACACCGGGGAGCTGTTTTTT.

This clone was counted a few times. This sequence joins TRBV5-1 and TRBJ1-2; D possibly corresponds to TRBD1 (5 bases). Trimming shortened V by 3 bases and J by 2 bases, and 11 bases separated the two germline ends. Germline V gives CDR1 SGHRS, CDR2 YFSETQ. The CDR3 sequence is 14 residues long. CDR3 protein: CASSSLEGNYGYTF. In DNA form, the CDR3 reads TGCGCCAGCAGCTCACTGGAGGGGAACTATGGCTACACCTTC.

This clone was seen a few times. The CDR3 bases are TGTGCCAGCAGTAACACAGGGGGGAACACTGAAGCTTTCTTT. The encoded protein is CASSNTGGNTEAFF. The chain joins TRBV7-2 to TRBJ1-1; 8 bases match TRBD1. V gave up 6 bases and J gave up 1 base; unmatched junction bases: 4. The CDR3 covers 14 residues. In germline, CDR1 is SGHTA, CDR2 FQGNSA.

This clone occurred a few times. V usage is TRBV19 and J usage is TRBJ2-7; no clear D. The ends were cut back, 2 bases at V and 0 bases at J, with 5 bases in the middle. The CDR3 has 13 amino acids. CDR1 LNHDA and CDR2 SQIVND come from the germline V gene (reference sequence). The CDR3, as DNA: TGTGCCAGTAGTATAAGAGACTCCTACGAGCAGTACTTC. Translating gives CASSIRDSYEQYF.

This clone appeared once. The CDR3 nucleotides are TGTGCCAGCAGCACTGGACCCATCTCCTACGAGCAGTACTTC. Translated, it gives CASSTGPISYEQYF. V is TRBV9 and J is TRBJ2-7; D not certain. Trimming removed 4 bases from V and 0 bases from J, with 11 bases in between. Looked up from germline, CDR1 is SGDLS and CDR2 is YYNGEE. The CDR3 has 14 residues.

The chain links TRBV2 to TRBJ1-1; 7 positions agree with TRBD1. CDR1 is SNHLY, CDR2 FYNNEI, per germline. This CDR3 is built from 12 residues. The CDR3 spells CVSGTANTEAFF. DNA of the CDR3: TGTGTTTCGGGGACAGCCAACACTGAAGCTTTCTTT.

The chain uses TRBV6-5 and TRBJ2-5, with 12 positions matching TRBD1. The CDR3 extends over 12 amino acids. Germline V gives CDR1 MNHEY, CDR2 SVGAGI. With V trimmed by 4 bases and J by 14 bases, 5 bases remained unmatched. CDR3: CASSSGTGGAYF. CDR3 coding DNA: TGTGCCAGCAGTTCCGGGACAGGGGGCGCTTACTTC.

The rearrangement joins TRBV30 to TRBJ2-5; the D is unclear. This CDR3 has 12 residues. In germline, CDR1 is GTSNPN, CDR2 SVGIG (reference sequence). V gave up 2 bases and J gave up 4 bases, with 8 bases separating them. In nucleotides, the CDR3 is TGTGCCTGGAGTAGGCGGTCAGAGACCCAGTACTTC. It translates to CAWSRRSETQYF.

V usage is TRBV28 and J usage is TRBJ1-2; D uncertain. Between the trimmed V and J ends, which lost 0 bases and 2 bases, there was a span of 4 bases. Germline-derived CDR1 and CDR2 are MDHEN and SYDVKM. The CDR3 loop spans 13 amino acids. CDR3 in amino acids: CASSLWGNYGYTF. Written as DNA, the CDR3 is TGTGCCAGCAGTTTATGGGGGAACTATGGCTACACCTTC.

This clone has only a few counts. V gene TRBV28 combines with J gene TRBJ1-5; D possibly corresponds to TRBD1 (6 bases). V lost 2 bases and J lost 3, with 14 bases in between. Germline lookup yields CDR1 MDHEN and CDR2 SYDVKM. The CDR3 sequence is 16 residues long. For the CDR3, the DNA is TGTGCCAGCAGTTTAACGGCACAGGGCCCCAATCAGCCCCAGCATTTT. It encodes CASSLTAQGPNQPQHF.

This clone was observed a handful of times. The genes are TRBV5-4 and TRBJ2-2; TRBD1 aligns across 7 bases. In germline, CDR1 is SGHNT, CDR2 YYREEE (reference sequence). V shed 4 bases and J 6 bases; nucleotides not matched to a gene: 6. CDR3 length: 14 amino acids. Here the CDR3 DNA reads TGTGCCAGCAGCCCGGGACAGTTCGCCGGGGAGCTGTTTTTT. It encodes CASSPGQFAGELFF.

The V gene is TRBV14, the J gene TRBJ1-2; no clear D. Germline V gene sequence: CDR1 SGHDN, CDR2 FVKESK. V was trimmed by 0 bases and J by 5 bases, leaving 7 bases between them. The CDR3 has 13 residues. Written as DNA, the CDR3 is TGTGCCAGCAGCCAAGAAATTGGGTATGGCTACACCTTC. It is translated as CASSQEIGYGYTF. Full variable domain (rest looked up from reference TRBV14 and TRBJ1-2): EAGVTQFPSHSVIEKGQTVTLRCDPISGHDNLYWYRRVMGKEIKFLLHFVKESKQDESGMPNNRFLAERTGGTYSTLKVQPAELEDSGVYFCASSQEIGYGYTFGSGTRLTVV.

In this sample, this clone turned up once. J is TRBJ1-2 and V is TRBV19, with D possibly TRBD1 on 5 matching bases. The CDR3 covers 13 residues. Germline-derived CDR1 and CDR2 are LNHDA and SQIVND (reference sequence). Trimming shortened V by 0 bases and J by 4 bases, and 6 bases separated the two germline ends. CDR3 in DNA: TGTGCCAGTAGTATAGAGGGGACCTATGGCTACACCTTC. Translation gives CASSIEGTYGYTF.

V gene TRBV28 combines with J gene TRBJ1-1, with 9 bases lining up with TRBD1. Looked up from germline, CDR1 is MDHEN and CDR2 is SYDVKM. The CDR3 sequence is 15 residues long. Germline trimming cut 8 bases from V and 11 bases from J; bases unmatched to any gene: 18. The CDR3 DNA reads as TGTGCCAGCCGAGTTCAGGACAGGGGACGGTTCTGGGCTTTCTTT. Its translation is CASRVQDRGRFWAFF.

This chain links TRBV11-3 with TRBJ2-7, with 11 bases matching TRBD2. This CDR3 has 15 amino acids. CDR1 is SGHNT, CDR2 YENEEA, per germline. Trimming took 5 bases from V and 2 from J; bases not matched to a gene: 5. The CDR3 here is CASSLGTSGAYEQYF. CDR3 DNA sequence: TGTGCCAGCAGCCTCGGGACTAGCGGCGCCTACGAGCAGTACTTC. The complete variable domain, with remaining parts taken from reference TRBV11-3 and TRBJ2-7, reads EAGVVQSPRYKIIEKKQPVAFWCNPISGHNTLYWYLQNLGQGPELLIRYENEEAVDDSQLPKDRFSAERLKGVDSTLKIQPAELGDSAVYLCASSLGTSGAYEQYFGPGTRLTVT.